One sample yielded the 12 T cell receptor beta chains listed below, sequenced in a study of T cells after yellow fever vaccination. TCRdb ran MiXCR on the 5' RACE reads and lists one entry per CDR3 protein. The sample yields roughly 50,000 distinct CDR3 sequences, roughly 7.3% seen once. The input for sequencing was CD8+ T cells sorted from PBMCs, taken about 2 weeks after the first yellow fever vaccination. The receptors derive from a man between 18 and 35 years old who received the YFV17D yellow fever vaccine.

This clonotype was picked up many times. The genes are TRBV29-1 and TRBJ1-1; D gene uncertain. This CDR3 is 12 amino acids long. Trimming took off 1 base at V and 1 base at J, with 4 bases between the two ends. Germline CDR1 SQVTM, CDR2 ANQGSEA. The CDR3 coding sequence is TGCAGCGTTGAAGGAGAGAACACTGAAGCTTTCTTT. Translating gives CSVEGENTEAFF.

This clonotype was found many times. This chain connects TRBV5-5 to TRBJ2-1, with a possible D match to TRBD1 (5 bases). This CDR3 region has 18 residues. Germline-derived CDR1 and CDR2 are SGHKS and YYEKEE (reference sequence). V shed 4 bases and J shed 7 bases, with 27 bases lying between them. CDR3 DNA: TGTGCCAGCAGCCGGCCCTATACAACAGGAGCCGCTAGTAATGAGCAGTTCTTC. Protein: CASSRPYTTGAASNEQFF.

This clonotype was seen a handful of times. This chain connects TRBV27 to TRBJ1-6, with D possibly matching TRBD1 (6 bases). In germline, CDR1 is MNHEY, CDR2 SMNVEV (reference sequence). V lost 4 bases and J lost 7, with 14 bases in between. The CDR3 extends over 15 amino acids. The CDR3 protein is CASSSLMGANSPLHF. DNA of the CDR3: TGTGCCAGCAGTTCCCTGATGGGGGCAAATTCACCCCTCCACTTT.

This clonotype showed up many times. This chain connects TRBV4-3 to TRBJ2-1; the D call may be TRBD1 or TRBD2 (5 bases each). CDR3 length: 17 residues. V was shortened by 6 bases and J by 5 bases, with 23 bases between the two germline ends. The germline V gene has CDR1 LGHNA and CDR2 YSLEER. CDR3 residues: CASSEEGLRNHHNEQFF. The CDR3 region has the DNA TGCGCCAGCAGTGAAGAGGGGCTCCGGAACCACCACAATGAGCAGTTCTTC.

This clonotype was detected only a few times. The V gene is TRBV30, the J gene TRBJ1-5; TRBD1 matches 9 bases. After removal of 0 bases from V and 1 base from J, the junction contained 13 bases not matched to a gene. CDR1 and CDR2 (germline): GTSNPN, SVGIG (reference sequence). CDR3 size: 19 residues. The CDR3 sequence: CAWSVDPRGQGRSNQPQHF. CDR3 DNA: TGTGCCTGGAGTGTAGATCCCCGGGGACAGGGTCGGAGCAATCAGCCCCAGCATTTT.

There are many counts of this clonotype. The chain links TRBV4-3 to TRBJ1-1, with TRBD1 matching over 9 bases. The CDR3 sequence is 14 residues long. Trimming at V came to 5 bases and at J to 6 bases, leaving 7 bases not matched to a gene. Germline values: CDR1 LGHNA, CDR2 YSLEER. The CDR3 spells CASSIGTGRAEAFF. The DNA for the CDR3 is TGCGCCAGCAGCATAGGGACAGGGAGGGCTGAAGCTTTCTTT.

In this sample, this clonotype turned up many times. V gene TRBV6-4 combines with J gene TRBJ2-3, with a tentative D call TRBD2 (5 bases). Germline-derived CDR1 and CDR2 are MRHNA and SNTAGT. CDR3 length: 13 residues. With 6 bases removed from V and 0 bases from J, the gap between germline ends came to 7 bases. The CDR3 DNA is TGTGCCAGCAGCCGGACTAGCACAGATACGCAGTATTTT. Amino acid sequence: CASSRTSTDTQYF.

The gene calls are TRBV4-1 and TRBJ2-7, with 15 nucleotides matching TRBD2. Germline V lookup: CDR1 MGHRA, CDR2 YSYEKL. V trimming: 3 bases; J trimming: 6 bases; junction bases outside the gene matches: 3. The CDR3 has 15 amino acids. The CDR3 region is CASSQGLAGGGEQYV. In DNA, the CDR3 is TGCGCCAGCAGCCAGGGACTAGCGGGGGGCGGCGAGCAGTACGTC.

Ten or more counts support this clonotype. The chain links TRBV7-9 to TRBJ1-1; tentative D call: TRBD1 (5 bases). This CDR3 is 17 amino acids long. Deletions cut 2 bases from V and 5 bases from J, with 21 bases between. Germline loops: CDR1 SEHNR, CDR2 FQNEAQ (reference sequence). The chain's CDR3 is CASSLIVGREGGTEAFF. CDR3 sequence (DNA): TGTGCCAGCAGCTTAATAGTTGGCAGGGAGGGAGGAACTGAAGCTTTCTTT. Filled out from reference TRBV7-9 and TRBJ1-1, the complete variable domain reads DTGVSQNPRHKITKRGQNVTFRCDPISEHNRLYWYRQTLGQGPEFLTYFQNEAQLEKSRLLSDRFSAERPKGSFSTLEIQRTEQGDSAMYLCASSLIVGREGGTEAFFGQGTRLTVV.

This clonotype was detected many times. The chain combines TRBV29-1 with TRBJ2-4; D is unclear. In germline, CDR1 is SQVTM, CDR2 ANQGSEA. V dropped 5 bases and J dropped 4 bases, with 12 bases sitting between them. The CDR3 has 13 amino acids. The CDR3 is CSVHTDDKNIQYF. DNA of the CDR3: TGCAGCGTTCACACGGACGATAAAAACATTCAGTACTTC.

The chain links TRBV7-3 to TRBJ2-6; D unresolved. The CDR3 totals 19 residues. V was cut by 6 bases and J by 1 base, with 22 bases left in between. Looked up from germline, CDR1 is SGHTA and CDR2 is FQGTGA. The CDR3 DNA sequence: TGTGCCAGCAGTTCCACCGGTACAGCAGCACATTCTGGGGCCAACGTCCTGACTTTC. It translates to CASSSTGTAAHSGANVLTF.

Ten or more counts support this clonotype. The chain has TRBV6-5 and TRBJ2-1; TRBD2 matches 11 bases. The CDR3 contains 14 residues. Germline loops: CDR1 MNHEY, CDR2 SVGAGI. With V trimmed by 1 base and J by 9 bases, 2 bases remained unmatched. The CDR3 loop reads CASSYYTSGGEQFF. The CDR3 DNA is TGTGCCAGCAGTTACTACACTAGCGGGGGTGAGCAGTTCTTC.